Below, 6 T cell receptor beta chains from the same sample are listed, as sequenced in a study of PD-L1 blockade in urothelial cancer. Sample time point: pretreatment peripheral blood. The data were produced by immunoSEQ multiplex PCR, yet TCRdb's version contains in-frame clones alone and is incomplete. The repertoire holds some 45,000 clones, with 65% to 85% as singletons. Here the sequenced sample was PBMCs, taken around atezolizumab (anti-PD-L1) treatment. The receptors originated from a man between 60 and 75 years old with urothelial cancer.

The CDR3 sequence: CASSVGLGLGKNIQYF. CDR3 sequence (DNA): TGTGCCAGCAGCGTGGGGCTGGGACTAGGCAAAAACATTCAGTACTTC. The J gene is TRBJ2-4, the V gene TRBV7-2; TRBD2 agrees at 8 bases. V lost 5 bases, J lost 3 bases, and 9 bases stayed unmatched. This CDR3 region has 16 residues. The germline CDR1 and CDR2 sequences are SGHTA and FQGNSA.

The rearrangement uses TRBV7-2 and TRBJ1-1; D is unclear. The germline gives CDR1 SGHTA, CDR2 FQGNSA. This CDR3 region has 13 residues. Trimming left V 7 bases short and J 1 base short, with 10 bases between. CDR3 coding DNA: TGTGCCAGCACGTTCGGAGCGAACACTGAAGCTTTCTTT. This translates into CASTFGANTEAFF.

This rearrangement joins TRBV6-6 to TRBJ2-7; D might be TRBD1 (5 bases). This CDR3 has 12 residues. Germline-derived CDR1 and CDR2 are MNHNY and SVGAGI (reference sequence). V was shortened by 5 bases and J by 2 bases, with 7 bases between the two germline ends. This CDR3 is CASSTTAYEQYF. CDR3 DNA: TGTGCCAGCAGTACGACAGCCTACGAGCAGTACTTC.

CDR3 nucleotide sequence: TGTGCCAGCAGTGGGGACTCCATCGTCAATGAGCAGTTCTTC. It specifies CASSGDSIVNEQFF. V gene TRBV6-6 combines with J gene TRBJ2-1; D is perhaps TRBD2 (6 bases). Trimming took 5 bases from V and 6 from J, leaving 14 bases between them. In germline, CDR1 is MNHNY, CDR2 SVGAGI (reference sequence). This CDR3 has 14 amino acids.

The chain is built from TRBV6-5 and TRBJ2-7; tentatively, D is TRBD1 (5 bases). Trimming stripped 2 bases from V and 2 bases from J, with 13 bases between. This CDR3 contains 15 residues. Germline assignment: CDR1 MNHEY and CDR2 SVGAGI. The CDR3 loop is CASSYGSGQTYEQYF. CDR3 coding DNA: TGTGCCAGCAGTTACGGGTCCGGACAAACCTACGAGCAGTACTTC.

The chain is built from TRBV13 and TRBJ2-1; TRBD2 aligns across 8 bases. Germline loops: CDR1 PRHDT, CDR2 FYEKMQ (reference sequence). This CDR3 is built from 15 residues. V lost 5 bases to trimming and J lost 7 bases; unmatched junction nucleotides: 10. In nucleotides, the CDR3 is TGTGCCAGCAGCCCCGGTCTAGCGGGTAAGAATGAGCAGTTCTTC. Translating it yields CASSPGLAGKNEQFF.